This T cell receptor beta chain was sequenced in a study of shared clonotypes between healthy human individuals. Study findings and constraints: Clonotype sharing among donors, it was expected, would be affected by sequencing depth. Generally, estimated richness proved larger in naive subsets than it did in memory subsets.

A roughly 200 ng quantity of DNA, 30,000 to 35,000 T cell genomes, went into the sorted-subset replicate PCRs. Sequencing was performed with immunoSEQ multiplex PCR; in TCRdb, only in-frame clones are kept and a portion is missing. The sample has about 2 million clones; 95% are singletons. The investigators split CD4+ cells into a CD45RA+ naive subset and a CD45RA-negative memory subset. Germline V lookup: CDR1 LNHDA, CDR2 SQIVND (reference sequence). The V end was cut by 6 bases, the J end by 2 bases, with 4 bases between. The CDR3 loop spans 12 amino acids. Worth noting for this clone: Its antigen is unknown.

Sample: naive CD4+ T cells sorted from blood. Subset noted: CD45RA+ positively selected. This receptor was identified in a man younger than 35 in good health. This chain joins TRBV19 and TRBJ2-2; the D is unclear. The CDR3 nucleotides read TGTGCCAGTAGGCCAAACACCGGGGAGCTGTTTTTT. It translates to CASRPNTGELFF.